The 19 T cell receptor beta chains given below trace back to one sample, sequenced in a study of graft-versus-host responses after intestinal transplantation. The table came from immunoSEQ multiplex PCR; TCRdb's copy has only in-frame clones and leaves some out. This sample has about 70,000 clones; 90% occur once, and the top ten carry approximately 4.1%. For these receptors, no antigen is known. The sample in question was unstimulated CD8+ T cells sorted from spleen or lymph node cells, obtained before transplant. The receptors were sampled from a human donor who was the organ donor for an intestinal transplant.

The chain links TRBV19 to TRBJ2-1; 8 bases agree with TRBD2. CDR3 length: 15 residues. Germline V lookup: CDR1 LNHDA, CDR2 SQIVND (reference sequence). V trimming: 3 bases; J trimming: 3 bases; junction bases outside the gene matches: 4. Written as DNA, the CDR3 is TGTGCCAGTAGTATGTCCGGGACTAGCTACAATGAGCAGTTCTTC. Its protein product is CASSMSGTSYNEQFF.

The CDR3 DNA sequence: TGTGCCAGCAGCTTAAGGACAGGGCGTAATGAAAAACTGTTTTTT. The encoded protein is CASSLRTGRNEKLFF. The V gene is TRBV5-6, the J gene TRBJ1-4; 8 nucleotides align to TRBD1. There are 15 residues in the CDR3. The J segment lost 4 bases and the V segment lost 2 bases, leaving 4 bases of the junction unmatched. Per the germline V gene, CDR1 is SGHDT and CDR2 is YYEEEE.

This clone was picked up one time. The V and J genes are TRBV29-1 and TRBJ1-4; D might be TRBD1 (6 bases). V gave up 8 bases and J gave up 4 bases, with 17 bases separating them. In germline, CDR1 is SQVTM, CDR2 ANQGSEA. The CDR3 spans 14 residues. The CDR3 nucleotides are TGCAGCTTCCTTGAGGGGGACCTTAATGAAAAACTGTTTTTT. Translation: CSFLEGDLNEKLFF.

This chain uses TRBV11-2 with TRBJ1-1; 7 bases fit TRBD1. Germline CDR1 reads SGHAT; CDR2 reads FQNNGV. This CDR3 comprises 16 residues. The J segment lost 8 bases and the V segment lost 1 base, leaving 13 bases of the junction unmatched. CDR3 protein: CASSLGTGPDLVEAFF. In DNA form, the CDR3 reads TGTGCCAGCAGCTTAGGGACAGGTCCCGACCTTGTGGAAGCTTTCTTT.

The V and J genes are TRBV28 and TRBJ2-2, with 7 bases identical to TRBD1. The CDR3 runs 15 residues. Germline V gene sequence: CDR1 MDHEN, CDR2 SYDVKM. V was clipped by 5 bases and J by 3 bases; unmatched bases: 6. For the CDR3, the DNA is TGTGCCAGCAGTCAGACAGGGCTCCACACCGGGGAGCTGTTTTTT. It codes for CASSQTGLHTGELFF. Full variable domain (outside the CDR3, taken from reference TRBV28 and TRBJ2-2): DVKVTQSSRYLVKRTGEKVFLECVQDMDHENMFWYRQDPGLGLRLIYFSYDVKMKEKGDIPEGYSVSREKKERFSLILESASTNQTSMYLCASSQTGLHTGELFFGEGSRLTVL.

The chain recombines TRBV4-1 with TRBJ1-4; D might be TRBD1 (6 bases). The CDR3 loop spans 15 amino acids. CDR1 is MGHRA and CDR2 is YSYEKL in the germline V gene. V lost 2 bases and J lost 5, with 12 bases in between. The CDR3 DNA reads as TGCGCCAGCAGCCAACGACAGGAGGCGAATGAAAAACTGTTTTTT. Translating gives CASSQRQEANEKLFF.

The chain is built from TRBV5-1 and TRBJ1-6; no clear D. Germline CDR1 is SGHRS and CDR2 is YFSETQ. The CDR3 length is 15 residues. The V end lost 0 bases, the J end lost 7 bases, and 11 bases lay between the germline ends. CDR3 in amino acids: CASSLGGSNNSPLHF. In DNA, the CDR3 is TGCGCCAGCAGCTTGGGAGGGAGTAACAATTCACCCCTCCACTTT.

This CDR3 is CASRAGLGNEQYV. In DNA form, the CDR3 reads TGTGCCAGCAGGGCGGGACTAGGCAACGAGCAGTACGTC. The rearrangement uses TRBV6-5 and TRBJ2-7; 8 nucleotides agree with TRBD2. CDR3 length: 13 amino acids. With 6 bases clipped from V and 5 bases from J, the junction kept 6 bases outside the gene matches. Per germline, CDR1 MNHEY and CDR2 SVGAGI.

Only one count was recorded for this clone. This chain connects TRBV27 to TRBJ1-1; D call uncertain. The CDR3 length is 13 residues. V lost 5 bases, J lost 0 bases, and 7 bases lay in between. Germline CDR1 is MNHEY and CDR2 is SMNVEV (reference sequence). CDR3 nucleotide sequence: TGTGCCAGCAGTCCGGGGATGAACACTGAAGCTTTCTTT. This translates into CASSPGMNTEAFF.

This sequence joins TRBV6-1 and TRBJ1-1; D unclear. CDR3 length: 15 amino acids. Per germline, CDR1 MNHNS and CDR2 SASEGT. V was pared by 2 bases and J by 5 bases, with 15 bases between. CDR3 sequence reads: CASSESGPSGTEAFF. Written as DNA, the CDR3 is TGTGCCAGCAGTGAATCTGGCCCCTCGGGAACTGAAGCTTTCTTT.

V is TRBV30 and J is TRBJ2-1; 7 positions agree with TRBD1. The V gene's germline CDR1 is GTSNPN and CDR2 SVGIG (reference sequence). The CDR3 totals 16 residues. The junction had 8 bases not matched to a gene; V was cut back by 3 bases and J by 0 bases. CDR3 region: CAWRAYRDSSYNEQFF. Written as DNA, the CDR3 is TGTGCCTGGAGAGCCTACCGGGACAGCTCCTACAATGAGCAGTTCTTC.

V is TRBV27 and J is TRBJ1-6, with TRBD1 identical over 8 bases. The junction had 11 bases not matched to a gene; V was cut back by 6 bases and J by 7 bases. Germline V gene lookup returns CDR1 MNHEY and CDR2 SMNVEV (reference sequence). The CDR3 is 16 residues long. CDR3 amino acids: CASRHRGFASNSPLHF. The CDR3 DNA reads as TGTGCCAGCAGGCACAGGGGGTTCGCATCAAATTCACCCCTCCACTTT.

The rearrangement joins TRBV5-1 to TRBJ1-1; no reliable D call. In germline, CDR1 is SGHRS, CDR2 YFSETQ. This CDR3 is built from 13 residues. V gave up 1 base and J gave up 5 bases, with 9 bases separating them. CDR3 region: CASSLLGETEAFF. CDR3 coding DNA: TGCGCCAGCAGCTTGCTGGGAGAGACTGAAGCTTTCTTT.

The chain carries TRBV2 and TRBJ1-5; D uncertain. This CDR3 region has 14 residues. CDR1 is SNHLY, CDR2 FYNNEI, per germline. Trimming removed 6 bases from V and 5 bases from J, with 14 bases in between. For the CDR3, the DNA is TGTGCCAGCAGAACCGAAGAGGGCGATCAGCCCCAGCATTTT. This gives the protein CASRTEEGDQPQHF. Based on the CDR3 plus reference TRBV2 and TRBJ1-5, the full variable domain is EPEVTQTPSHQVTQMGQEVILRCVPISNHLYFYWYRQILGQKVEFLVSFYNNEISEKSEIFDDQFSVERPDGSNFTLKIRSTKLEDSAMYFCASRTEEGDQPQHFGDGTRLSIL.

The J gene is TRBJ1-2, the V gene TRBV28; TRBD1 is a possible D gene (6 bases). This CDR3 spans 14 amino acids. The V end lost 5 bases, the J end lost 5 bases, and 15 bases lay between the germline ends. In germline, CDR1 is MDHEN, CDR2 SYDVKM. The CDR3 DNA reads as TGTGCCAGCAGTCCAGGGACAATTAAATATGGCTACACCTTC. It specifies CASSPGTIKYGYTF.

The chain has TRBV13 and TRBJ2-1, with D hard to call. CDR1 and CDR2 (germline): PRHDT, FYEKMQ (reference sequence). The ends were cut back, 5 bases at V and 7 bases at J, with 6 bases in the middle. The CDR3 is made up of 11 amino acids. CDR3 DNA: TGTGCCAGCAGCCGTTCGAATGAGCAGTTCTTC. Translation: CASSRSNEQFF.

The chain combines TRBV6-4 with TRBJ2-1; tentative D call: TRBD1 (6 bases). The germline CDR1 and CDR2 sequences are MRHNA and SNTAGT. The CDR3 is 13 residues long. Trimming stripped 0 bases from V and 7 bases from J, with 7 bases between. The CDR3 DNA sequence: TGTGCCAGCAGTGACTCGGACAGTAATGAGCAGTTCTTC. Translation gives CASSDSDSNEQFF.

This chain uses TRBV5-6 with TRBJ1-5, with 7 bases that match TRBD1. The junction had 16 bases not matched to a gene; V was cut back by 0 bases and J by 4 bases. The CDR3 loop spans 19 amino acids. CDR1 SGHDT and CDR2 YYEEEE come from the germline V gene. The CDR3 sequence: CASSLAGQAWDSGNQPQHF. The CDR3 DNA reads as TGTGCCAGCAGCTTGGCCGGACAGGCGTGGGATAGTGGGAATCAGCCCCAGCATTTT.

This clone has a single count. V gene TRBV29-1 combines with J gene TRBJ2-7, with TRBD1 matching 10 bases. The ends lost 5 bases at V and 5 bases at J; junction bases unmatched: 3. This CDR3 is built from 12 residues. Germline CDR1 reads SQVTM; CDR2 reads ANQGSEA. CDR3 in amino acids: CSVIGTGDEQYV. The CDR3 DNA reads TGCAGCGTTATAGGGACAGGGGACGAGCAGTACGTC.